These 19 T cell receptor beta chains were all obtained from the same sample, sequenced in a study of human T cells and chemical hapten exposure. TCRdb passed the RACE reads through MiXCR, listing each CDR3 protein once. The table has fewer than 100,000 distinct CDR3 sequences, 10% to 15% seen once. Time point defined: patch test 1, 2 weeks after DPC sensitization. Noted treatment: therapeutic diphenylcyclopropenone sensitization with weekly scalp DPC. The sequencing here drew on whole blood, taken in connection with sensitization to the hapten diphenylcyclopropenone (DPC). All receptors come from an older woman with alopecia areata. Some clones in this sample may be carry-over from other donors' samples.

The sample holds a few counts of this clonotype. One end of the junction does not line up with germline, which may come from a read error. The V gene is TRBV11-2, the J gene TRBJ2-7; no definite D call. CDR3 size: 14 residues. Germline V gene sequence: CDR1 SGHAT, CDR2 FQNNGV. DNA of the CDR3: TGTGCCAGCAGCTTAGCGGTCGGCTCCTCCGAGCAGTACTTC. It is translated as CASSLAVGSSEQYF.

CDR3 in amino acids: CASSSSRGFGGAQYF. Here the CDR3 DNA reads TGTGCCAGCAGTTCCTCCCGGGGCTTCGGCGGGGCCCAGTACTTC. V is TRBV6-2 or TRBV6-3 and J is TRBJ2-5; a weak D match, TRBD2 (6 bases). The germline V gene has CDR1 MNHEY and CDR2 SVGEGT. Trimming stripped 4 bases from V and 9 bases from J, with 21 bases between. The CDR3 has 15 amino acids.

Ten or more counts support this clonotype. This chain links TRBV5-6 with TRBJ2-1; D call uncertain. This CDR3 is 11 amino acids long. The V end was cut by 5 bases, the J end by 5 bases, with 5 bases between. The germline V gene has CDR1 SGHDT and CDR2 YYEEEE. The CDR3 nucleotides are TGTGCCAGCAGTAACGACAATGAGCAGTTCTTC. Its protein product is CASSNDNEQFF.

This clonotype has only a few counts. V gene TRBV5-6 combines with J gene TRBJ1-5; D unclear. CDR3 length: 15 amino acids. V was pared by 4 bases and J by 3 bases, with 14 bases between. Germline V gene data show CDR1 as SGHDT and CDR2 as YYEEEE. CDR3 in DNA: TGTGCCAGCAGCCGTCGGATGTCGGTCAATCAGCCCCAGCATTTT. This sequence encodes CASSRRMSVNQPQHF. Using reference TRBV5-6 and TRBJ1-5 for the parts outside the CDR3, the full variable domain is DAGVTQSPTHLIKTRGQQVTLRCSPKSGHDTVSWYQQALGQGPQFIFQYYEEEERQRGNFPDRFSGHQFPNYSSELNVNALLLGDSALYLCASSRRMSVNQPQHFGDGTRLSIL.

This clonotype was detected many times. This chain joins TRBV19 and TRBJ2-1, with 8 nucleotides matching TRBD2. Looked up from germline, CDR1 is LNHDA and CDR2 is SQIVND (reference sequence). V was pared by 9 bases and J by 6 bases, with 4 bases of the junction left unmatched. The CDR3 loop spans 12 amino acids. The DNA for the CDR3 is TGTGCCAGCGGGAGGGGCCGCAATGAGCAGTTCTTC. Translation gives CASGRGRNEQFF.

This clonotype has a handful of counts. The CDR3 reads CAISEPGQGTHEQYF. The CDR3 nucleotides read TGTGCCATCAGTGAGCCGGGACAGGGAACCCACGAGCAGTACTTC. This rearrangement joins TRBV10-3 to TRBJ2-7; 9 positions match TRBD1. The CDR3 consists of 15 residues. V lost 2 bases and J lost 5; bases outside the gene matches: 7. CDR1 is ENHRY and CDR2 is SYGVKD in the germline V gene.

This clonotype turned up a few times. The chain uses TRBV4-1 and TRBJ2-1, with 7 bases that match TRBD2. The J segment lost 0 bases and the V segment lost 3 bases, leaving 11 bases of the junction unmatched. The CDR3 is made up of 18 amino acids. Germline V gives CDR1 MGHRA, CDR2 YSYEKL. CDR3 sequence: CASSQADMGLSSYNEQFF. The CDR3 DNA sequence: TGCGCCAGCAGCCAGGCGGATATGGGACTAAGCTCCTACAATGAGCAGTTCTTC.

In DNA, the CDR3 is TGTGCCAGCAGCCGGGCTGCGGCAGGGGAAACCGGGGAGCTGTTTTTT. Protein: CASSRAAAGETGELFF. The genes are TRBV11-2 and TRBJ2-2; maybe TRBD1 (6 bases). The CDR3 runs to 16 residues. Germline V gives CDR1 SGHAT, CDR2 FQNNGV. V gave up 5 bases and J gave up 5 bases, with 18 bases separating them. Complete variable domain (other parts from reference TRBV11-2 and TRBJ2-2): EAGVAQSPRYKIIEKRQSVAFWCNPISGHATLYWYQQILGQGPKLLIQFQNNGVVDDSQLPKDRFSAERLKGVDSTLKIQPAKLEDSAVYLCASSRAAAGETGELFFGEGSRLTVL.

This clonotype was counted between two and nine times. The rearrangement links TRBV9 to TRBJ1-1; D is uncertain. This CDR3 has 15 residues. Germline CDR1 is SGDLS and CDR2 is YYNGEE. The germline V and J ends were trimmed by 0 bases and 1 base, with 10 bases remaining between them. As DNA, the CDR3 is TGTGCCAGCAGCGTAGCGTTCGCTGGGAACACTGAAGCTTTCTTT. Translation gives CASSVAFAGNTEAFF.

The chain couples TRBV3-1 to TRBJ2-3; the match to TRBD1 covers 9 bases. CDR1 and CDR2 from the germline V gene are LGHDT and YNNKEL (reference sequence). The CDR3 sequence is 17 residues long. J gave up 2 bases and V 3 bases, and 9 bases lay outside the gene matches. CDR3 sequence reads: CASSHRGTGSYTDTQYF. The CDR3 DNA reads TGTGCCAGCAGCCATAGAGGGACAGGGAGCTACACAGATACGCAGTATTTT.

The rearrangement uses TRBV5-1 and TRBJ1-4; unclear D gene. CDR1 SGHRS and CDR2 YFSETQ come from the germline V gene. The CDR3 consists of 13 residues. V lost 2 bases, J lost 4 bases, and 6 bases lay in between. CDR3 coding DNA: TGCGCCAGCAGCTTCCAGAGTAATGAAAAACTGTTTTTT. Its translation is CASSFQSNEKLFF. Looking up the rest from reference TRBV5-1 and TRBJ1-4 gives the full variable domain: KAGVTQTPRYLIKTRGQQVTLSCSPISGHRSVSWYQQTPGQGLQFLFEYFSETQRNKGNFPGRFSGRQFSNSRSEMNVSTLELGDSALYLCASSFQSNEKLFFGSGTQLSVL.

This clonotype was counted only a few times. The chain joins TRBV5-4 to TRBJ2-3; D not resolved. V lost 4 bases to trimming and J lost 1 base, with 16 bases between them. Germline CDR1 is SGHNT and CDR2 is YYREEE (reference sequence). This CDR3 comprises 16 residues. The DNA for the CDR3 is TGTGCCAGCAGCCGTGAGCCGAAATTAGGCACAGATACGCAGTATTTT. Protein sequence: CASSREPKLGTDTQYF.

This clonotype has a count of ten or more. CDR3 in amino acids: CASTNWGGTVNTEAFF. The DNA of the CDR3 is TGTGCCAGCACGAACTGGGGCGGGACGGTGAACACTGAAGCTTTCTTT. The V and J genes are TRBV2 and TRBJ1-1; weak D call: TRBD1 (5 bases). V dropped 7 bases and J dropped 0 bases, with 18 bases sitting between them. The V gene's germline CDR1 is SNHLY and CDR2 FYNNEI. The CDR3 length is 16 residues.

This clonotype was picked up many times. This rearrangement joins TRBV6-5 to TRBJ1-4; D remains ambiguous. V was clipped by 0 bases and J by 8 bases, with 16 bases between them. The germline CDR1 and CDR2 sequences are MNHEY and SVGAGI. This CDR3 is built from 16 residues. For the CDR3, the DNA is TGTGCCAGCAGTTACTCGCCCTCTGAGGGTCGGGAAAAACTGTTTTTT. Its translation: CASSYSPSEGREKLFF.

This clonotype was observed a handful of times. This chain's CDR3 is CASSQGQGYADTQYF. Here the CDR3 DNA reads TGTGCCAGCAGCCAAGGTCAGGGGTACGCAGATACGCAGTATTTT. V and J are TRBV4-2 and TRBJ2-3, with D possibly TRBD1 on 6 matching bases. This CDR3 spans 15 amino acids. Trimming shortened V by 1 base and J by 4 bases, and 12 bases separated the two germline ends. CDR1 LGHNA and CDR2 YNFKEQ come from the germline V gene.

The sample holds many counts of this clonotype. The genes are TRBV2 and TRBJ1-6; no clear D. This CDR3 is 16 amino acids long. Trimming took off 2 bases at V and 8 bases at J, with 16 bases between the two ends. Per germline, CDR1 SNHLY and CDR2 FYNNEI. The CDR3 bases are TGTGCCAGCAGTGAAAATGGCGTCGGATGGGATTCACCCCTCCACTTT. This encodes CASSENGVGWDSPLHF.

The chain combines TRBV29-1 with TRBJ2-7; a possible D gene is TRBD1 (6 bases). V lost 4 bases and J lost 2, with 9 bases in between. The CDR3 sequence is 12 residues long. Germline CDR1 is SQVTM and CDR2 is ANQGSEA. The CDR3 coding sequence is TGCAGCGTTGTTAACAGGGCCTACGAGCAGTACTTC. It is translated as CSVVNRAYEQYF.

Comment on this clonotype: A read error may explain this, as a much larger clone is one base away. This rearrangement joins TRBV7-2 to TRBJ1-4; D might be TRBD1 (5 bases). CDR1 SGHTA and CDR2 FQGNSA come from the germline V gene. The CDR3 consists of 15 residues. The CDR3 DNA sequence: TGTGCCAGCAGCCGAGCCCCCGGAGGGGAAGAAAAACTGTATTTT. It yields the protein CASSRAPGGEEKLYF.

As DNA, the CDR3 is TGTGCCAGCAGCTTGGGCAGGGTTACCTACAATGAGCAGTTCTTC. Translated: CASSLGRVTYNEQFF. The chain carries TRBV7-9 and TRBJ2-1, with D possibly matching TRBD1 (5 bases). Per the germline V gene, CDR1 is SEHNR and CDR2 is FQNEAQ (reference sequence). V shed 3 bases and J shed 2 bases, with 11 bases lying between them. This CDR3 is built from 15 residues.